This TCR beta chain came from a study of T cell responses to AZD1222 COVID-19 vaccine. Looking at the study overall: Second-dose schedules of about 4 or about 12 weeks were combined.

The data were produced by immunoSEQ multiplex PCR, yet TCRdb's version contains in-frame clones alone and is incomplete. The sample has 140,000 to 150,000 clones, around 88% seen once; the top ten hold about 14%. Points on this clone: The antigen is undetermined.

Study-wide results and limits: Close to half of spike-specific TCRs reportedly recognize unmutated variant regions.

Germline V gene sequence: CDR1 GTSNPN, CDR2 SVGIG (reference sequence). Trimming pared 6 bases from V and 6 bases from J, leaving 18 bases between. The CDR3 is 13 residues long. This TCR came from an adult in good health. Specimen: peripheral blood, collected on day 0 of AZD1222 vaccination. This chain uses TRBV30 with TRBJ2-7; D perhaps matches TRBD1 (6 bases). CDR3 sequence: CACRGWTMSEQYF. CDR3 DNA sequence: TGTGCCTGCAGGGGATGGACGATGAGCGAGCAGTACTTC.